This T cell receptor (beta chain) was sequenced in a study of T cell repertoires in cytomegalovirus infection. TCRdb re-derived calls from the reads in MiXCR, one entry per CDR3 protein. Of roughly 720,000 distinct CDR3 sequences detected, 35% to 45% appear once; the ten largest clones hold 2.5% to 3.5%. The CDR3 has 13 residues. Deletions cut 0 bases from V and 9 bases from J, with 9 bases between. Germline CDR1 and CDR2: SNHLY and FYNNEI. The TCR was taken from a human donor in good health (CMV status not recorded). Some clones in this sample may be carry-over from other donors' samples. Sample: PBMCs. This chain links TRBV2 with TRBJ2-1; D is unclear. As DNA, the CDR3 is TGTGCCAGCAGTGAAGCGGCAGCGACTGAGCAGTTCTTC. Its translation is CASSEAAATEQFF.